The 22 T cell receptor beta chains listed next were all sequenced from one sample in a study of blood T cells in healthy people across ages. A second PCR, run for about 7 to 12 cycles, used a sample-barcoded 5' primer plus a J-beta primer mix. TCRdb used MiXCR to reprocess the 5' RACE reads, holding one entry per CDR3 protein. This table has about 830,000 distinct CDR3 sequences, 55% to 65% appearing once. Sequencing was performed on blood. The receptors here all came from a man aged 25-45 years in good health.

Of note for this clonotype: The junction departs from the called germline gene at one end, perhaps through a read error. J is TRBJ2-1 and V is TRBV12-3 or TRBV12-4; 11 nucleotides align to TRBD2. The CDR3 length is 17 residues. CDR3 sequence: CASRRTVLAGANNEQFF. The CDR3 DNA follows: TGTGCCAGCAGACGAACGGTACTAGCGGGGGCAAACAATGAACAGTTCTTC.

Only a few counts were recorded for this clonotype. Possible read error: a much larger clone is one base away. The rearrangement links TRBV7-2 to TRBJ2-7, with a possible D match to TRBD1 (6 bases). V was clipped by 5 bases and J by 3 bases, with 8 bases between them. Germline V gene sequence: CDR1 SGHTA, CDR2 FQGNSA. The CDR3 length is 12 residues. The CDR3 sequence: CASSRDNYEQYF. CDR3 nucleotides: TGTGCCAGCAGCCGGGACAACTACGAGCAGTACTTC.

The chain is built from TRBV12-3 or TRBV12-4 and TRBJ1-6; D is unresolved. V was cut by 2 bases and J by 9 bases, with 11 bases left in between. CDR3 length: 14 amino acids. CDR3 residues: CASSLSQLGSPLHF. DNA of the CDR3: TGTGCCAGCAGTTTATCCCAACTGGGTTCACCCCTCCACTTT.

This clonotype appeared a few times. CDR3 in amino acids: CASSQEPGNIQYF. CDR3 bases: TGCGCCAGCAGCCAAGAACCTGGAAACATTCAGTACTTC. The chain links TRBV4-3 to TRBJ2-4; D ambiguous. There are 13 residues in the CDR3. Trimming removed 0 bases from V and 6 bases from J, with 6 bases in between. CDR1 is LGHNA and CDR2 is YSLEER in the germline V gene.

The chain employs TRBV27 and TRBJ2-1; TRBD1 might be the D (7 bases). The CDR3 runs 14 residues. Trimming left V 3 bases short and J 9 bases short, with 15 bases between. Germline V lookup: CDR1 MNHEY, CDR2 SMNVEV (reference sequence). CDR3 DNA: TGTGCCAGCAGTTTCGGACAGGCGGAGGGTGAGCAGTTCTTC. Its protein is CASSFGQAEGEQFF.

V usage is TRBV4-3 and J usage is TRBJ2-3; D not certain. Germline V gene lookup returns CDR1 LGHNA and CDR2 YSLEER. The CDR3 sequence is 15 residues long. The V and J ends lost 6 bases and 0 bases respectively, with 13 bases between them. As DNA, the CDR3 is TGCGCCAGCAGACGAACGTCCACTAGCACAGATACGCAGTATTTT. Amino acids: CASRRTSTSTDTQYF.

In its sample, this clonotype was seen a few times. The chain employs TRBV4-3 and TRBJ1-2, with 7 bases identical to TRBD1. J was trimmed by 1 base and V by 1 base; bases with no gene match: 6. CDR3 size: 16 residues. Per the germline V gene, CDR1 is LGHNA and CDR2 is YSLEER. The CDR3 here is CASSQVGQLDNYGYTF. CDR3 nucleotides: TGCGCCAGCAGCCAAGTGGGACAGCTTGATAACTATGGCTACACCTTC.

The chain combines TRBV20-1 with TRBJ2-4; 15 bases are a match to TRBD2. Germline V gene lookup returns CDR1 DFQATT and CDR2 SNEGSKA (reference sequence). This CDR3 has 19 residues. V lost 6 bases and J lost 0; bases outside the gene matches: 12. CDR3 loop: CSARAPGLAGGLAKNIQYF. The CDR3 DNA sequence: TGCAGTGCCAGGGCACCGGGACTAGCGGGGGGACTAGCCAAAAACATTCAGTACTTC.

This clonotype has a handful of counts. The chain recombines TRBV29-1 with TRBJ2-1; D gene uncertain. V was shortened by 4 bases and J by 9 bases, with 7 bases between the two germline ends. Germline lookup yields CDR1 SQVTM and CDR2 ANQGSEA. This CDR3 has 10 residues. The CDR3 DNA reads TGCAGCGTTGGTTCTTTTGAGCAGTTCTTC. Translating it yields CSVGSFEQFF.

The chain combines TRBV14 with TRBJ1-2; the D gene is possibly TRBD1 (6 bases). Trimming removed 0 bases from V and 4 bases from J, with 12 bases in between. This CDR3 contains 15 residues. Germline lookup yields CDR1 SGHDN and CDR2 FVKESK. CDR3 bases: TGTGCCAGCAGCCAAGAGGGGGGCTTCGGCTATGGCTACACCTTC. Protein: CASSQEGGFGYGYTF.

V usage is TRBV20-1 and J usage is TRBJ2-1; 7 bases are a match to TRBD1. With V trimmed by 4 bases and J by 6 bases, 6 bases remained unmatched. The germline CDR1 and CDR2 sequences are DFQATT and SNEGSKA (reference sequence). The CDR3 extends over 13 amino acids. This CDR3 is CSAIPDRANEQFF. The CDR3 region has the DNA TGCAGTGCTATCCCTGACAGGGCCAATGAGCAGTTCTTC.

This chain's CDR3 is CASSPEGEAPTYYGYTF. As DNA, the CDR3 is TGTGCCAGCAGCCCGGAGGGGGAAGCCCCTACCTACTATGGCTACACCTTC. This rearrangement joins TRBV9 to TRBJ1-2, with D possibly TRBD1 on 6 matching bases. Germline lookup yields CDR1 SGDLS and CDR2 YYNGEE. V lost 4 bases and J 3 bases, leaving 22 bases between the germline ends. The CDR3 contains 17 residues.

CDR3: CASSLAGTIPNEQFF. The CDR3 coding sequence is TGCGCCAGCAGCTTGGCCGGGACCATTCCCAATGAGCAGTTCTTC. J is TRBJ2-1 and V is TRBV5-1; D might be TRBD1 or TRBD2, each matching 5 bases. This CDR3 contains 15 residues. In germline, CDR1 is SGHRS, CDR2 YFSETQ. V was shortened by 0 bases and J by 6 bases, with 13 bases between the two germline ends.

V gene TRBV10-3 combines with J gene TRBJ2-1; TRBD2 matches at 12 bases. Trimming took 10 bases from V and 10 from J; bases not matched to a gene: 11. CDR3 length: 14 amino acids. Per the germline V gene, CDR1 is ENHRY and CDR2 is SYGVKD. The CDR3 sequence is CATRRTSGVGEQFF. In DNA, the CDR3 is TGTGCCACTCGACGGACTAGCGGGGTGGGCGAGCAGTTCTTC.

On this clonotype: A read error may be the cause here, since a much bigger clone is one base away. CDR3 amino acids: CASSGRGGAYEQYF. CDR3 DNA sequence: TGTGCCAGCAGCGGCAGGGGAGGGGCCTACGAGCAGTACTTC. The rearrangement joins TRBV7-2 to TRBJ2-7; the D gene is possibly TRBD2 (7 bases). The germline V gene encodes CDR1 SGHTA and CDR2 FQGNSA. V was trimmed by 5 bases and J by 2 bases, leaving 13 bases between them. This CDR3 is 14 amino acids long.

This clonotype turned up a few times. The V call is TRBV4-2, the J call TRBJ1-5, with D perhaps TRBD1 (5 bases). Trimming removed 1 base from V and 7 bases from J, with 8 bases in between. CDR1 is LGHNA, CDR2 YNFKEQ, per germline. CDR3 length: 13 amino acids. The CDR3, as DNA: TGTGCCAGCAGCCAAGCCCGGGGCCAGCCCCAGCATTTT. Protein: CASSQARGQPQHF.

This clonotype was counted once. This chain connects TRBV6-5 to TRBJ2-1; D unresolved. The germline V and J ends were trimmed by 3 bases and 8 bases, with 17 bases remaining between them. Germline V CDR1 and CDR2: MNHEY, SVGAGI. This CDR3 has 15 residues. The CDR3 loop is CASSYTASPDDEQFF. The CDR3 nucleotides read TGTGCCAGCAGTTATACGGCTTCACCAGACGATGAGCAGTTCTTC.

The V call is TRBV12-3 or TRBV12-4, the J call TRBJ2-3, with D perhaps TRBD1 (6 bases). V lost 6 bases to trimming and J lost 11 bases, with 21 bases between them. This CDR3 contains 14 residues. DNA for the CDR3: TGTGCCAGCAGCCACAACAGGGTCCGAGACTGGCAGTATTTT. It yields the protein CASSHNRVRDWQYF.

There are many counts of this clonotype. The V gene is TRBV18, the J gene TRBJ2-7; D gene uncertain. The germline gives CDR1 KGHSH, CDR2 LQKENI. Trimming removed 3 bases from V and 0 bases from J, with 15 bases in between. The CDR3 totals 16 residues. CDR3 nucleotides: TGTGCCAGCTCACCCACCACGGCCGAAAGCTCCTACGAGCAGTACTTC. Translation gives CASSPTTAESSYEQYF.

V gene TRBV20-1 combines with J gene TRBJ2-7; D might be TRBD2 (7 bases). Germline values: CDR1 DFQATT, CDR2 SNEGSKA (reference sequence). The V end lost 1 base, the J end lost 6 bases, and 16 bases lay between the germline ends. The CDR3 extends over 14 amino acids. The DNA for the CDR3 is TGCAGTGCTAGAGGGGGGGGCCTAGTGAGCGAGCAGTACTTC. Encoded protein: CSARGGGLVSEQYF.

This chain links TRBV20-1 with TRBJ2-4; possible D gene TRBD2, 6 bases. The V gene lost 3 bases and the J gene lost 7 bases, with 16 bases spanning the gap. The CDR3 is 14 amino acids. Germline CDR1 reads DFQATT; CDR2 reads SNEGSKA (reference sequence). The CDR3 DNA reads TGCAGTGCTAGGGCTGCGGGAACACCTAACATTCAGTACTTC. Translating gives CSARAAGTPNIQYF.

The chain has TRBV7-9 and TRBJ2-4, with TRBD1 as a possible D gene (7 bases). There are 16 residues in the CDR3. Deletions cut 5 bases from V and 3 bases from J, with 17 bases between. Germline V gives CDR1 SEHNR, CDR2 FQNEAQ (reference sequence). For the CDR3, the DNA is TGTGCCAGCAGCCCTAGACAGGGAGGTGTCAAAAACATTCAGTACTTC. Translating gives CASSPRQGGVKNIQYF.